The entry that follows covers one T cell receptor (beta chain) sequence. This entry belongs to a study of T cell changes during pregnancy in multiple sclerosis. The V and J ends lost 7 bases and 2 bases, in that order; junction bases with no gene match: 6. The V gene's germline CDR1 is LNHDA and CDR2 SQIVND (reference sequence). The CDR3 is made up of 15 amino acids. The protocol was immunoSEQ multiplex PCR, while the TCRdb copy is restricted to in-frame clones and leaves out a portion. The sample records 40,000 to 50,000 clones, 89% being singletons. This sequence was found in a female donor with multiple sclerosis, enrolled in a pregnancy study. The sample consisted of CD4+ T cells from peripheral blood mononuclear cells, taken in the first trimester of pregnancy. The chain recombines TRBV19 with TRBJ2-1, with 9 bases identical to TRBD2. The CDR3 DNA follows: TGTGCCAGTAATCCTAGCGGGGTTACCTACAATGAGCAGTTCTTC. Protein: CASNPSGVTYNEQFF.